A single sample gave rise to the 7 T cell receptor beta chains below, sequenced in a study of T cell repertoires in cytomegalovirus infection. TCRdb fed the reads into MiXCR, producing one record per CDR3 protein. The table lists 300,000 to 400,000 distinct CDR3 sequences, around 29% of them singletons, with roughly 20% in the top ten. These receptors are not linked to any known antigen. Sequencing was performed on cultured PBMCs, taken from culture after CMV antigen stimulation. These receptors all come from a human donor in good health (CMV status not recorded). Some clones in this sample may be carry-over from other donors' samples.

This chain uses TRBV9 with TRBJ1-5; the match to TRBD1 covers 7 bases. The length of the CDR3 is 18 residues. The junction had 12 bases not matched to a gene; V was cut back by 3 bases and J by 0 bases. Germline CDR1 and CDR2: SGDLS and YYNGEE. The CDR3 sequence: CASSARDREYYSNQPQHF. The CDR3 coding sequence is TGTGCCAGCAGCGCCCGAGACAGGGAATATTATAGCAATCAGCCCCAGCATTTT.

The CDR3 DNA is TGTGCCAGTAGAGGAGGCACGGGAGGAGGGCAGCCCCAGCATTTT. As protein: CASRGGTGGGQPQHF. The chain uses TRBV19 and TRBJ1-5; D unresolved. Trimming took 6 bases from V and 7 from J, leaving 19 bases between them. The germline V gene has CDR1 LNHDA and CDR2 SQIVND (reference sequence). There are 15 residues in the CDR3.

V gene TRBV6-5 combines with J gene TRBJ2-1; D may correspond to TRBD1 or TRBD2 (6 bases each). CDR1 and CDR2 from the germline V gene are MNHEY and SVGAGI. The CDR3 has 14 amino acids. Trimming took off 5 bases at V and 0 bases at J, with 8 bases between the two ends. The CDR3 DNA is TGTGCCAGCAGTGGAGGGGGCTCCTACAATGAGCAGTTCTTC. Translated, it gives CASSGGGSYNEQFF.

The chain uses TRBV18 and TRBJ1-1; D is unresolved. This CDR3 spans 14 amino acids. V was cut by 4 bases and J by 1 base, with 10 bases left in between. Per the germline V gene, CDR1 is KGHSH and CDR2 is LQKENI. CDR3 sequence: CASSQREGNTEAFF. CDR3 sequence (DNA): TGTGCCAGCTCACAAAGGGAGGGGAACACTGAAGCTTTCTTT. Variable domain in full (rest from reference TRBV18 and TRBJ1-1): NAGVMQNPRHLVRRRGQEARLRCSPMKGHSHVYWYRQLPEEGLKFMVYLQKENIIDESGMPKERFSAEFPKEGPSILRIQQVVRGDSAAYFCASSQREGNTEAFFGQGTRLTVV.

The CDR3 is CASSPRGLAGAFEQYF. CDR3 in DNA: TGTGCCAGCAGCCCCAGGGGACTAGCGGGAGCCTTCGAGCAGTACTTC. The J gene is TRBJ2-7, the V gene TRBV14; TRBD2 aligns across 14 bases. The CDR3 covers 16 residues. V was clipped by 4 bases and J by 6 bases; unmatched bases: 8. Germline V gives CDR1 SGHDN, CDR2 FVKESK.

This chain uses TRBV27 with TRBJ1-2; 7 bases fit TRBD1. Germline-derived CDR1 and CDR2 are MNHEY and SMNVEV (reference sequence). V trimming: 6 bases; J trimming: 0 bases; junction bases outside the gene matches: 7. CDR3 length: 15 residues. CDR3 sequence (DNA): TGTGCCAGCAGGTCGACAGGGAGAACTAACTATGGCTACACCTTC. Translated: CASRSTGRTNYGYTF.

The CDR3 bases are TGTGCCAGCTCCAGTCGGGGGAAGTTGACCCAGTACTTC. Its protein product is CASSSRGKLTQYF. V usage is TRBV9 and J usage is TRBJ2-5, with D possibly being TRBD2 (6 bases). This CDR3 spans 13 amino acids. Trimming pared 7 bases from V and 7 bases from J, leaving 17 bases between. Germline V CDR1 and CDR2: SGDLS, YYNGEE.